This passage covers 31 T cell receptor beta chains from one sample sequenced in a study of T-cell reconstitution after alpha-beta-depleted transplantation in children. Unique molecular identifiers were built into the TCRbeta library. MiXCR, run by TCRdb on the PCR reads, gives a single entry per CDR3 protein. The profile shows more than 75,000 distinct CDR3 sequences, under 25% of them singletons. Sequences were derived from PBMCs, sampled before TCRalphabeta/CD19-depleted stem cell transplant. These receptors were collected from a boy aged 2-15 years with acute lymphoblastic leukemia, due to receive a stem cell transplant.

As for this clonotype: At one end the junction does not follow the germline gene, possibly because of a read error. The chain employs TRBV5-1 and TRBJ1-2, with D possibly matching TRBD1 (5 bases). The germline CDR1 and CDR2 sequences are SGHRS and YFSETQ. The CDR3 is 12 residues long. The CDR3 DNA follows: TGCGCCAGCAGCTGGCAGGGAAGTGGCTACCCCTTC. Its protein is CASSWQGSGYPF.

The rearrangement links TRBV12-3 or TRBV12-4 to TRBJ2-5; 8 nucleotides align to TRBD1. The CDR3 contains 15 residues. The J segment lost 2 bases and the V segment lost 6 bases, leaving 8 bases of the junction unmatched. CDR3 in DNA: TGTGCCAGCAGCCGGGGGACAGGAAAACAAGAGACCCAGTACTTC. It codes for CASSRGTGKQETQYF.

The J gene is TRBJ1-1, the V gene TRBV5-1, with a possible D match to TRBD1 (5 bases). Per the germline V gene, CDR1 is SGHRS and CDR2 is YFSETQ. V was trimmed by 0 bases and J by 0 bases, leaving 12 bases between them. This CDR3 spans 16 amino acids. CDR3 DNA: TGCGCCAGCAGCTTGGACGGCGGGGGGTTGAACACTGAAGCTTTCTTT. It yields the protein CASSLDGGGLNTEAFF.

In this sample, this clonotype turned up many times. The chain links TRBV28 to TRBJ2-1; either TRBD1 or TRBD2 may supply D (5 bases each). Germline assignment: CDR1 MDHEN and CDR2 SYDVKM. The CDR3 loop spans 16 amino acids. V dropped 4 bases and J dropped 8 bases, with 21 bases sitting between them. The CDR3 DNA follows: TGTGCCAGCAGTTCCCCCCCGAGCGGAGCAGGGCATGAGCAGTTCTTC. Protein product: CASSSPPSGAGHEQFF. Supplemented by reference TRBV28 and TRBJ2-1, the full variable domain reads DVKVTQSSRYLVKRTGEKVFLECVQDMDHENMFWYRQDPGLGLRLIYFSYDVKMKEKGDIPEGYSVSREKKERFSLILESASTNQTSMYLCASSSPPSGAGHEQFFGPGTRLTVL.

In DNA form, the CDR3 reads TGTGCCAGCACCCCCTCGGTGCGGAAAGAGACCCAGTACTTC. It yields the protein CASTPSVRKETQYF. V is TRBV12-3 or TRBV12-4 and J is TRBJ2-5; D gene unclear. CDR3 length: 14 amino acids. V was cut by 7 bases and J by 3 bases, with 15 bases left in between.

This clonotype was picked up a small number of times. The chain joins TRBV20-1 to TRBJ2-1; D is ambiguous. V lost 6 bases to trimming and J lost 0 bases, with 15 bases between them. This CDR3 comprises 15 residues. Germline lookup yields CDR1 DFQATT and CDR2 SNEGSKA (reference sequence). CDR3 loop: CSAHSVTSSYNEQFF. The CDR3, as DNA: TGCAGTGCCCACAGCGTGACGAGCTCCTACAATGAGCAGTTCTTC.

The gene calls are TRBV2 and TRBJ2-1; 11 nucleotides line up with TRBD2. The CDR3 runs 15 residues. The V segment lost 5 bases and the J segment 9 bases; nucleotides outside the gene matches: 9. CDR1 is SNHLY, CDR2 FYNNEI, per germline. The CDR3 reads CASSSGTSGYTEQFF. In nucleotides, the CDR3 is TGTGCCAGCAGTTCCGGGACTAGCGGATATACTGAGCAGTTCTTC.

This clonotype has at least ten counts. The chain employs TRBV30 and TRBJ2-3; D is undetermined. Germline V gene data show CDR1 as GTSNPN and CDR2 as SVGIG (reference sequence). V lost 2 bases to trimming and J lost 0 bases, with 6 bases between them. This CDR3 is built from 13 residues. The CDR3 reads CAWSRISTDTQYF. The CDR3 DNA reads TGTGCCTGGAGTCGGATAAGCACAGATACGCAGTATTTT.

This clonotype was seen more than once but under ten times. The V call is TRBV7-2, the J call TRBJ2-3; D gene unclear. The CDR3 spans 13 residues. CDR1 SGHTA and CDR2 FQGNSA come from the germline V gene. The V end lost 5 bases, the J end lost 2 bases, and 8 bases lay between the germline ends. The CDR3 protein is CASSQYPTDTQYF. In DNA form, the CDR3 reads TGTGCCAGCAGCCAATACCCCACAGATACGCAGTATTTT. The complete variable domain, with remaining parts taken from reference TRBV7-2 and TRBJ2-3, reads GAGVSQSPSNKVTEKGKDVELRCDPISGHTALYWYRQSLGQGLEFLIYFQGNSAPDKSGLPSDRFSAERTGGSVSTLTIQRTQQEDSAVYLCASSQYPTDTQYFGPGTRLTVL.

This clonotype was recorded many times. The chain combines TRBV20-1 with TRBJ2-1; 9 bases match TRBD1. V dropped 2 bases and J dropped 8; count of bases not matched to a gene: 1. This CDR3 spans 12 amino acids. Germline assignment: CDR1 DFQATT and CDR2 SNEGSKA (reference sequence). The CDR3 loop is CSARRQGDEQFF. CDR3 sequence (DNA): TGCAGTGCTAGACGACAGGGGGATGAGCAGTTCTTC.

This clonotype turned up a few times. The CDR3 sequence is CASSSYQGPASNEKLFF. The CDR3 bases are TGTGCCAGCAGCTCCTATCAGGGTCCAGCTTCTAATGAAAAACTGTTTTTT. The V gene is TRBV7-9, the J gene TRBJ1-4; TRBD1 might be the D (5 bases). The CDR3 loop spans 17 amino acids. Germline loops: CDR1 SEHNR, CDR2 FQNEAQ (reference sequence). Trimming took off 4 bases at V and 3 bases at J, with 18 bases between the two ends.

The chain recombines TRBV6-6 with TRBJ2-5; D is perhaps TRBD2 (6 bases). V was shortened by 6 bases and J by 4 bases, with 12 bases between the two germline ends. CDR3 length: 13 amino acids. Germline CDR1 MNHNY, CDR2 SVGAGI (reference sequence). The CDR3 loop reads CASREGGGETQYF. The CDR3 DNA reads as TGTGCCAGCAGAGAGGGAGGAGGAGAGACCCAGTACTTC.

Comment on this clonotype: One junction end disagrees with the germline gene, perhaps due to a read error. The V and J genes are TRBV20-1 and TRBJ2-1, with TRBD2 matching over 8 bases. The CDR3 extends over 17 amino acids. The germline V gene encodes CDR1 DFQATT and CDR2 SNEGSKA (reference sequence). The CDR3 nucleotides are TGCCGTGCCCTACTAGCGGAGGGGAGGAGCTCCTACAATGAGCAGTTCTTC. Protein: CRALLAEGRSSYNEQFF.

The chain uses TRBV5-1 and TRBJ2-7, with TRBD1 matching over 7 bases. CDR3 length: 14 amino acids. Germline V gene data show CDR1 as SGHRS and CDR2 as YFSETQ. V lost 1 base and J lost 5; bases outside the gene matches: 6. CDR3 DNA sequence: TGCGCCAGCAGCTTGACAGGGGAATTTCACGAGCAGTACTTC. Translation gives CASSLTGEFHEQYF. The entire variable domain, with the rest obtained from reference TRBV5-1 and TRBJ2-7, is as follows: KAGVTQTPRYLIKTRGQQVTLSCSPISGHRSVSWYQQTPGQGLQFLFEYFSETQRNKGNFPGRFSGRQFSNSRSEMNVSTLELGDSALYLCASSLTGEFHEQYFGPGTRLTVT.

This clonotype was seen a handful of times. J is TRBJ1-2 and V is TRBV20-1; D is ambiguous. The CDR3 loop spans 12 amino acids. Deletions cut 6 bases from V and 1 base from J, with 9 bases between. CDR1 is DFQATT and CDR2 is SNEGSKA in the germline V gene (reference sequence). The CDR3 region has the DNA TGCAGTGCAACGAGACTTAACTATGGCTACACCTTC. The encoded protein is CSATRLNYGYTF.

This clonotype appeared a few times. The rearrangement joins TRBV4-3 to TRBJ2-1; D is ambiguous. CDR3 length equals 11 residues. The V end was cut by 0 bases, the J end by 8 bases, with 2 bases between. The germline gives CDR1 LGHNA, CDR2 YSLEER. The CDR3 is CASSQEDEQFF. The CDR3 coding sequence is TGCGCCAGCAGCCAAGAGGATGAGCAGTTCTTC.

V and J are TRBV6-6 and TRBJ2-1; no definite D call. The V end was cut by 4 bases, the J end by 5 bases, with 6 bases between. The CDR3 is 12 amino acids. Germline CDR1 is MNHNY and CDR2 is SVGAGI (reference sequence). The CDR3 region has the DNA TGTGCCAGCAGTTCCCGGGACAATGAGCAGTTCTTC. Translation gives CASSSRDNEQFF.

The CDR3 bases are TGTGCCAGCAGTAACGGTGGGCCATCGGGGGAGCAGTACTTC. Protein product: CASSNGGPSGEQYF. The chain uses TRBV27 and TRBJ2-7, with TRBD2 as a possible D gene (5 bases). This CDR3 comprises 14 residues. Germline V gene sequence: CDR1 MNHEY, CDR2 SMNVEV (reference sequence). Trimming shortened V by 5 bases and J by 7 bases, and 18 bases separated the two germline ends.

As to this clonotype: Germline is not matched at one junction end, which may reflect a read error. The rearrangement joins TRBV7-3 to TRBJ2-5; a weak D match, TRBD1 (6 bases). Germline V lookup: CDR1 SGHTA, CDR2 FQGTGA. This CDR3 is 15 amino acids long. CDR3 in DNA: TGTGCCAGCAGCTTGACGCCTGGGGGCATCGAGACCCGGTACTTC. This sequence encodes CASSLTPGGIETRYF.

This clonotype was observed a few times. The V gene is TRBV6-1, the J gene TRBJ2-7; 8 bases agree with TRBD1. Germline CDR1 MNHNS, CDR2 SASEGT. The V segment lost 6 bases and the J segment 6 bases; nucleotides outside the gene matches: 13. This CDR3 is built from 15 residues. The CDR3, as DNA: TGTGCCAGCAGCCGAACCACTTCGACAGGGGTCGAGCAGTACTTC. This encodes CASSRTTSTGVEQYF.

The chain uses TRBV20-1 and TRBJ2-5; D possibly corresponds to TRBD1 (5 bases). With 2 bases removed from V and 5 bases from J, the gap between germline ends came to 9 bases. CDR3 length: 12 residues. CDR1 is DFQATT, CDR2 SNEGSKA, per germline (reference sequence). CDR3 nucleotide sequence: TGCAGTGCTAGACAGACAGAGGAGACCCAGTACTTC. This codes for CSARQTEETQYF.

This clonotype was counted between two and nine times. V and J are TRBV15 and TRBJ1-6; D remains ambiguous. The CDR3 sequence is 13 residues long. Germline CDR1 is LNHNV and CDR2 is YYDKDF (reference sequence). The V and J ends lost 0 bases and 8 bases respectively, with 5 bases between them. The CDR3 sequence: CATSRDEHSPLHF. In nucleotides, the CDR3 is TGTGCCACCAGCAGAGATGAGCATTCACCCCTCCACTTT.

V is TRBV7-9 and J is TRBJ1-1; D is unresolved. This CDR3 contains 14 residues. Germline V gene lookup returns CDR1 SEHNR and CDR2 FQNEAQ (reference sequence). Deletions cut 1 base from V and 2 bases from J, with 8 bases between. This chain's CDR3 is CASSLGAQNTEAFF. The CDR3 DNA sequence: TGTGCCAGCAGCTTAGGGGCACAAAACACTGAAGCTTTCTTT. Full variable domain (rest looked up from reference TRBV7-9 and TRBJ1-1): DTGVSQNPRHKITKRGQNVTFRCDPISEHNRLYWYRQTLGQGPEFLTYFQNEAQLEKSRLLSDRFSAERPKGSFSTLEIQRTEQGDSAMYLCASSLGAQNTEAFFGQGTRLTVV.

CDR3 sequence (DNA): TGTGCCAGCAGTACGGGACAGCAATACGAGCAGTACTTC. It encodes CASSTGQQYEQYF. V usage is TRBV27 and J usage is TRBJ2-7, with 7 bases fitting TRBD1. The CDR3 has 13 amino acids. Germline assignment: CDR1 MNHEY and CDR2 SMNVEV (reference sequence). The trim removed 5 bases at V and 4 bases at J, leaving 5 bases unmatched.

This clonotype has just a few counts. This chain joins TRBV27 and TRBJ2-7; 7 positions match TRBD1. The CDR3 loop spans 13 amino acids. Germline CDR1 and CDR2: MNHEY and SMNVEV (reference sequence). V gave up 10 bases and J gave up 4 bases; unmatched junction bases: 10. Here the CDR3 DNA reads TGTGCCACGAGGACAGGCGTCCCTTACGAGCAGTACTTC. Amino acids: CATRTGVPYEQYF.

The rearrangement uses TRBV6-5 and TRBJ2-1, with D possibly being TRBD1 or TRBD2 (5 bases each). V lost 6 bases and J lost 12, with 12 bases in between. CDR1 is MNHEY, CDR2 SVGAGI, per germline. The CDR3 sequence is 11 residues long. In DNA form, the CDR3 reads TGTGCCAGCAGCTCTACAGGAGGGCAGTTCTTC. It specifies CASSSTGGQFF.

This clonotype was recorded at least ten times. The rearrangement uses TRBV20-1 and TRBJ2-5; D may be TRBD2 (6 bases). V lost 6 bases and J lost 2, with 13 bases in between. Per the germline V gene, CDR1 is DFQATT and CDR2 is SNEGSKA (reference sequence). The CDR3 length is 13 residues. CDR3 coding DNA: TGCAGTGCCTTAGCGGAGGCGCAAGAGACCCAGTACTTC. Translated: CSALAEAQETQYF.

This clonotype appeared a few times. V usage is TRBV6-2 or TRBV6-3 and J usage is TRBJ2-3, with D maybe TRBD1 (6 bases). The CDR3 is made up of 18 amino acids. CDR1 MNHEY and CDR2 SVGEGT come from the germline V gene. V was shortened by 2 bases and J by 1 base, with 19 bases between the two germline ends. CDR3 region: CASSYPTGTGLGTDTQYF. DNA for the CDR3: TGTGCCAGCAGTTACCCTACAGGGACGGGCTTGGGCACAGATACGCAGTATTTT.

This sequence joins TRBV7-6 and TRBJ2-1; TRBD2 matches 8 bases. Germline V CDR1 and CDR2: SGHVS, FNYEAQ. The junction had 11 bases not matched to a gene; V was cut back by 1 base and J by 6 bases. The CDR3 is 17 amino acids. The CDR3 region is CASSLVASGRVANEQFF. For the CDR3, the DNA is TGTGCCAGCAGCTTAGTGGCAAGCGGGAGAGTGGCCAATGAGCAGTTCTTC.

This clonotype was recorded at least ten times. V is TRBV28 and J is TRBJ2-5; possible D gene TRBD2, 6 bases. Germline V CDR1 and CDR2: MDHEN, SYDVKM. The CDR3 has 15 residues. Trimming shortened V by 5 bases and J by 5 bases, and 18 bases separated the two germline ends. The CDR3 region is CASSPRGKGSETQYF. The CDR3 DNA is TGTGCCAGCAGTCCTCGGGGGAAGGGGTCGGAGACCCAGTACTTC.

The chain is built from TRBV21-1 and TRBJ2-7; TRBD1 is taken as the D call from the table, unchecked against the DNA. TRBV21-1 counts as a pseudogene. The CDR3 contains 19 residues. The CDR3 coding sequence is TGTGCCAGCAGCTCCGGGAGGGGACAGGGGCCTTATTACCACTACGAGCAGTACTTC. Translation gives CASSSGRGQGPYYHYEQYF.